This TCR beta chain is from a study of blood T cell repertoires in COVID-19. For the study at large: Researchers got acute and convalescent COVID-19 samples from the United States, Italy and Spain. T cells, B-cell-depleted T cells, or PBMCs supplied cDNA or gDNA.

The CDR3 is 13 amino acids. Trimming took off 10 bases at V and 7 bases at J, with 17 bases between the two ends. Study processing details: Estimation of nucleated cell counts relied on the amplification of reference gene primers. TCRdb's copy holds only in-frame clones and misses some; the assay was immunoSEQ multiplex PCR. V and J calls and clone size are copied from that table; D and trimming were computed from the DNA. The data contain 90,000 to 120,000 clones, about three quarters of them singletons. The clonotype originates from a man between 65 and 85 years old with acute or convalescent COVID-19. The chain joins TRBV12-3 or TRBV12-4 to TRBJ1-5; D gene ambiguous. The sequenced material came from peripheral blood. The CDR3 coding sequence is TGTGCCACCTCCCGGGGAGAGTGGCAGCCCCAGCATTTT. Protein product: CATSRGEWQPQHF.